What follows is one T cell receptor (beta chain) and its context. The record originates from a study of blood T cell repertoires in COVID-19. CDR3 length equals 13 residues. Germline V lookup: CDR1 MNHEY, CDR2 SVGAGI. V shed 2 bases and J shed 3 bases, with 7 bases lying between them. Data came from immunoSEQ multiplex PCR; TCRdb stores just in-frame clones and leaves some out. The repertoire holds 250,000 to 300,000 clones, with roughly 80% as singletons. What was sequenced was PBMCs or T cells enriched from blood (not recorded which). The clonotype was recovered from a man aged 25 to 45 with acute COVID-19. This sequence joins TRBV6-5 and TRBJ1-2, with D unresolved. The CDR3 loop is CASSYTYDYGYTF. The CDR3, as DNA: TGTGCCAGCAGTTACACCTATGACTATGGCTACACCTTC.